What follows describes a single T cell receptor (beta chain). Antigen unknown. TCRdb redid the calling of the 5' RACE reads with MiXCR, one entry per CDR3 protein. This sample has hundreds of thousands of distinct CDR3 sequences; 9% to 15% occur once, and the top ten carry around 1.5%. The data belong to a study of identical twins. Points from the study as a whole: Conclusions were drawn cross-sectionally by statistical analysis, without following the same donors. Twins showed weaker excess sharing in their beta out-of-frame sequences.

CDR1 is MNHEY and CDR2 is SVGEGT in the germline V gene. After removal of 6 bases from V and 9 bases from J, the junction contained 17 bases not matched to a gene. There are 17 residues in the CDR3. These data also featured in a second study, about yellow fever vaccine responses in identical twins.

V usage is TRBV6-2 or TRBV6-3 and J usage is TRBJ2-4; 10 nucleotides line up with TRBD1. The receptor comes from a woman aged 18-35 years in good health. Sequencing was performed on PBMCs. The CDR3 region has the DNA TGTGCCAGCAGCCAAGCCCCCGGGACAGGGGTTGGGAGCATTCAGTACTTC. Translating it yields CASSQAPGTGVGSIQYF.